This T cell receptor (beta chain) was sequenced in a study of blood T cell repertoires in COVID-19. About the study: The study drew acute and convalescent COVID-19 samples from the United States, Italy and Spain. PBMCs, B-cell-depleted T cells, or T cells were the source of the cDNA or gDNA that made up the material.

Methods used by the authors: Scientists estimated how many nucleated cells there were by amplifying reference gene primers. Data came from immunoSEQ multiplex PCR; TCRdb stores just in-frame clones and leaves some out. V, J and clone size are taken as reported in that table, and D and trimming were inferred from the DNA itself. The sample lists about 150,000 clones; around 87% were seen once. With 0 bases removed from V and 0 bases from J, the gap between germline ends came to 15 bases. CDR1 is SGDLS and CDR2 is YYNGEE in the germline V gene. CDR3 length equals 17 residues. V is TRBV9 and J is TRBJ1-1; D ambiguous. The TCR sequence derives from a woman between 40 and 50 years old with acute or convalescent COVID-19. Sequenced material: peripheral blood. The CDR3 loop reads CASSVEPWSGLNTEAFF. In DNA, the CDR3 is TGTGCCAGCAGCGTAGAGCCCTGGTCAGGCCTGAACACTGAAGCTTTCTTT.